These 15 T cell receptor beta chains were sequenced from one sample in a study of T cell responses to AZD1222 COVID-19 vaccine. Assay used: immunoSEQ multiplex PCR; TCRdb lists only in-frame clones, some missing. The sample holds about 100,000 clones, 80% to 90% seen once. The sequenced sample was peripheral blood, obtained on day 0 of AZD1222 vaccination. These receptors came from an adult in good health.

CDR3 loop: CASSRAGTNYEQYF. Here the CDR3 DNA reads TGCGCCAGCAGCCGGGCGGGGACCAACTACGAGCAGTACTTC. The chain carries TRBV4-3 and TRBJ2-7; D perhaps matches TRBD2 (6 bases). The CDR3 length is 14 residues. The germline CDR1 and CDR2 sequences are LGHNA and YSLEER. Trimming took off 4 bases at V and 3 bases at J, with 13 bases between the two ends.

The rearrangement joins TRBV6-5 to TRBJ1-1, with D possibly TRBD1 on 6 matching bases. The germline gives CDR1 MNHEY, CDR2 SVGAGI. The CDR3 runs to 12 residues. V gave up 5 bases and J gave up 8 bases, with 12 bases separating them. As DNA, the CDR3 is TGTGCCAGCAGTATCTACAGGGAAGAAGCTTTCTTT. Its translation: CASSIYREEAFF.

The CDR3 loop is CASSISVSEKLFF. Written as DNA, the CDR3 is TGTGCCAGCAGCATAAGTGTGTCTGAAAAACTGTTTTTT. V gene TRBV7-2 combines with J gene TRBJ1-4; D gene uncertain. CDR1 is SGHTA and CDR2 is FQGNSA in the germline V gene. The ends were cut back, 5 bases at V and 7 bases at J, with 11 bases in the middle. This CDR3 has 13 residues. The whole variable domain, remainder taken from reference TRBV7-2 and TRBJ1-4, is GAGVSQSPSNKVTEKGKDVELRCDPISGHTALYWYRQSLGQGLEFLIYFQGNSAPDKSGLPSDRFSAERTGGSVSTLTIQRTQQEDSAVYLCASSISVSEKLFFGSGTQLSVL.

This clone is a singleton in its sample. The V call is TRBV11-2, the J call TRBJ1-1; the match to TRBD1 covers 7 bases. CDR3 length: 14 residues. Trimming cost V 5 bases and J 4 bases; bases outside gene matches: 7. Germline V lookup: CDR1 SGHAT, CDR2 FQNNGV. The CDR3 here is CASSDRDRGTEAFF. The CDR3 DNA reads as TGTGCCAGCAGCGACAGGGATCGCGGCACTGAAGCTTTCTTT.

The CDR3 nucleotides read TGTGCCAGCAGCCAAGATCCGGGGGACAGGGGAGGGGGATATACGCAGTATTTT. It codes for CASSQDPGDRGGGYTQYF. V gene TRBV3-1 (or the pseudogene TRBV3-2) combines with J gene TRBJ2-3; 10 bases are shared with TRBD1. The junction had 13 bases not matched to a gene; V was cut back by 0 bases and J by 7 bases. This CDR3 comprises 18 residues. Per germline, CDR1 LGHDT and CDR2 YNNKEL (reference sequence).

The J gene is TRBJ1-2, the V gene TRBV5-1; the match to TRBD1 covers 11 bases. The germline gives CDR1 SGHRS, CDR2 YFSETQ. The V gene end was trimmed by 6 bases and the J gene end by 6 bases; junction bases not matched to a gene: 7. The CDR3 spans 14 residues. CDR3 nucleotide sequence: TGCGCCAGCACACGGGGACAGGGGGGGCATGGCTACACCTTC. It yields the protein CASTRGQGGHGYTF.

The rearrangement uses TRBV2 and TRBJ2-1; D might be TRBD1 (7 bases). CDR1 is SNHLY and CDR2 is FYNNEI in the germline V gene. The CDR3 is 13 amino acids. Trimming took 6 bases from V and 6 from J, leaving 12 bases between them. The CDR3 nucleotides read TGTGCCAGCAGAGGGACAGCGGGCAATGAGCAGTTCTTC. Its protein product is CASRGTAGNEQFF.

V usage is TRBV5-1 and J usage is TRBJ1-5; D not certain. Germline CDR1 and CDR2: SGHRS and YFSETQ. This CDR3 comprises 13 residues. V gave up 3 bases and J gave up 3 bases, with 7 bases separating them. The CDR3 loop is CASSSALNQPQHF. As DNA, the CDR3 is TGCGCCAGCAGCTCTGCGCTCAATCAGCCCCAGCATTTT.

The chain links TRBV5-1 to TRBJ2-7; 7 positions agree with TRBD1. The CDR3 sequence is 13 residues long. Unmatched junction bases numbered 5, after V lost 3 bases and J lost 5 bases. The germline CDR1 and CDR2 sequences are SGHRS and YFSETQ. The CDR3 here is CASSSGTADEQYF. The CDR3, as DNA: TGCGCCAGCAGCTCGGGGACAGCTGACGAGCAGTACTTC.

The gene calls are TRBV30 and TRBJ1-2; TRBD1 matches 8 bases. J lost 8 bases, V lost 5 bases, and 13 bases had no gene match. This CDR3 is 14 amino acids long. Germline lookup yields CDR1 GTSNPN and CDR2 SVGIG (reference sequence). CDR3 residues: CAWFEGRGRRGYTF. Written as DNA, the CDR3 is TGTGCCTGGTTCGAGGGCAGGGGGCGAAGGGGCTACACCTTC.

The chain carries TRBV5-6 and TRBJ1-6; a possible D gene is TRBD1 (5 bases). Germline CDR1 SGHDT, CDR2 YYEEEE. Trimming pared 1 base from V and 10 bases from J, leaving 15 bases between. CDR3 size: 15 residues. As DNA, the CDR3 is TGTGCCAGCAGCTTGTCTCCCGGGGGAGTCTCACCCCTCCACTTT. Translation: CASSLSPGGVSPLHF.

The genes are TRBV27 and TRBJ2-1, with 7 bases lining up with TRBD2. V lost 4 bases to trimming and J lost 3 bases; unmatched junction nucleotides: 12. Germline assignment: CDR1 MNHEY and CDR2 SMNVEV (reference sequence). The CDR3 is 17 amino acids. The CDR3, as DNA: TGTGCCAGCAGTTCCCGCCTAGCGGAGTTTTTCTACAATGAGCAGTTCTTC. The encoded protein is CASSSRLAEFFYNEQFF.

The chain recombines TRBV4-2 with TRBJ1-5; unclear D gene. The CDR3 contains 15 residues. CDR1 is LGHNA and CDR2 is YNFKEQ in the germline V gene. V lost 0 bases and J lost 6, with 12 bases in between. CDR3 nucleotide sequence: TGTGCCAGCAGCCAAGATCTCGGGTTGCGTCAGCCCCAGCATTTT. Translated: CASSQDLGLRQPQHF.

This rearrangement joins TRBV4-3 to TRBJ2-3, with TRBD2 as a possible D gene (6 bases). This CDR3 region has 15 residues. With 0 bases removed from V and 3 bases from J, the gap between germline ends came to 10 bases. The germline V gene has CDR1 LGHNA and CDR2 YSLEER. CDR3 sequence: CASSQDTGVTDTQYF. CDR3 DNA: TGCGCCAGCAGCCAAGATACGGGGGTTACAGATACGCAGTATTTT.

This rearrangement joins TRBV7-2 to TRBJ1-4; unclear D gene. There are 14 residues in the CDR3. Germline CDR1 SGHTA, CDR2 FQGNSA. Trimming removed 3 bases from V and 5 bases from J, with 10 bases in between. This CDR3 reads CASSFYSSNEKLFF. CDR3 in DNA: TGTGCCAGCAGCTTTTACAGCTCCAATGAAAAACTGTTTTTT.